These T cell receptor beta chains were read from a single sample in a study of cytomegalovirus exposure and HLA in healthy donors. Some clones are missing from TCRdb's copy, which holds only in-frame ones; the method was immunoSEQ multiplex PCR. The data show some 80,000 clones, with 95% seen just once and about 0.7% held by the top ten. Sample: PBMCs. The receptors here all came from a woman in her late teens or twenties in good health and CMV-seronegative. CDR3s include the opening cysteine and the closing phenylalanine or tryptophan. Each record gives: V gene, CDR3 protein.

TRBV28 CASRGQVPSTDEQYF
TRBV7-9 CASVPEVNPSYEQYF
TRBV11-3 CASSLDRGGEQFF
TRBV7-2 CASSLQAGGETGELFF
TRBV6-5 CASSPTGGVTDTQYF
TRBV28 CASSDRDSRYEQYF
TRBV7-2 CASSLGTGRNQPQHF
TRBV28 CASSLPPGTAYGYTF
TRBV7-9 CASSLGEGTNYGYTF
TRBV6-1 CASRETENTEAFF
TRBV4-1 CASSPLGRDRGREQYF
TRBV11-2 CASSSTSGDTGELFF
TRBV5-4 CASSSDGEKNIQYF
TRBV7-6 CASSLGRGAGVPPYNEQFF
TRBV19 CASSIGTGGYTF